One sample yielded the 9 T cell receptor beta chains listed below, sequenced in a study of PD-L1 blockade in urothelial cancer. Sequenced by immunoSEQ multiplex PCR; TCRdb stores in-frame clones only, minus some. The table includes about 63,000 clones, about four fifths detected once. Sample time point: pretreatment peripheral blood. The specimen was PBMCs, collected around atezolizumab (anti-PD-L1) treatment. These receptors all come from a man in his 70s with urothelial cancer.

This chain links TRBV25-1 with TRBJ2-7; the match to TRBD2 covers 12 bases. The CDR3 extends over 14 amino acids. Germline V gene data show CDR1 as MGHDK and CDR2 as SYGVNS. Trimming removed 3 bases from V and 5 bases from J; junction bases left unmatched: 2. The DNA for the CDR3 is TGTGCCAGCAGTGATAGACTAGCGGGAGACGAGCAGTACTTC. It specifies CASSDRLAGDEQYF.

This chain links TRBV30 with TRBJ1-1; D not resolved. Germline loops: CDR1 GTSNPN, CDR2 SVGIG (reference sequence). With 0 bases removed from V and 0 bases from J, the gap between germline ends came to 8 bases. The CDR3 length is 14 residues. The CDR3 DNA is TGTGCCTGGAGTGTTTCGCAGATGAACACTGAAGCTTTCTTT. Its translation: CAWSVSQMNTEAFF.

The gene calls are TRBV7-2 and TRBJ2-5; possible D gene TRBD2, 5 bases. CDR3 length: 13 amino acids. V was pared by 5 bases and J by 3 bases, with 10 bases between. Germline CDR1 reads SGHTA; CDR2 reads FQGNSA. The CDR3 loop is CASSRGSKETQYF. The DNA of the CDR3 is TGTGCCAGCAGCCGGGGATCTAAAGAGACCCAGTACTTC.

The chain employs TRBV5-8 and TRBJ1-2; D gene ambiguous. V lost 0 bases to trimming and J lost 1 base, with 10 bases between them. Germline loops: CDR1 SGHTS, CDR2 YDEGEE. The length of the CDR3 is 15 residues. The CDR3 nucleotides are TGTGCCAGCAGCTTGGACTTAGAGGATAACTATGGCTACACCTTC. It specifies CASSLDLEDNYGYTF.

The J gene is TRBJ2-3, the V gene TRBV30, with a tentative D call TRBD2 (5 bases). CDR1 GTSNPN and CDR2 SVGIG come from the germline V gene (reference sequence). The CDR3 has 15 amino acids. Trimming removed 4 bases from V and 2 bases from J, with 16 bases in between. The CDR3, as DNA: TGTGCCTGGACCCTACTGGGCGGGCCCACAGATACGCAGTATTTT. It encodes CAWTLLGGPTDTQYF. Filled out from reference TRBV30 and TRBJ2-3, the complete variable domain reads SQTIHQWPATLVQPVGSPLSLECTVEGTSNPNLYWYRQAAGRGLQLLFYSVGIGQISSEVPQNLSASRPQDRQFILSSKKLLLSDSGFYLCAWTLLGGPTDTQYFGPGTRLTVL.

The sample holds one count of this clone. This CDR3 reads CASSPRIATGELFF. The DNA for the CDR3 is TGTGCCAGCAGCCCCCGTATAGCGACCGGGGAGCTGTTTTTT. V and J are TRBV7-8 and TRBJ2-2; possibly TRBD2 for D (5 bases). The V end lost 5 bases, the J end lost 5 bases, and 12 bases lay between the germline ends. Germline V CDR1 and CDR2: SGHVS, FQNEAQ. This CDR3 comprises 14 residues.

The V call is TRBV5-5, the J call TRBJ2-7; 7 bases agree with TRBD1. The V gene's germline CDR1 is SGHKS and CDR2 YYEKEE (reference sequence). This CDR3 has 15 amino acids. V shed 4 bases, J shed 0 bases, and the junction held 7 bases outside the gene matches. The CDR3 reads CASSVGTVTSYEQYF. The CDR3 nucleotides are TGTGCCAGCAGCGTAGGGACAGTTACCTCCTACGAGCAGTACTTC.

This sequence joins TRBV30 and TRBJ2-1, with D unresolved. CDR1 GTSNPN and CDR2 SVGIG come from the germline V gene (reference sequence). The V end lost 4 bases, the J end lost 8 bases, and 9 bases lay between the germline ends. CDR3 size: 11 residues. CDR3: CAWTRRDEQFF. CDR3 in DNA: TGTGCCTGGACCCGCCGGGATGAGCAGTTCTTC.

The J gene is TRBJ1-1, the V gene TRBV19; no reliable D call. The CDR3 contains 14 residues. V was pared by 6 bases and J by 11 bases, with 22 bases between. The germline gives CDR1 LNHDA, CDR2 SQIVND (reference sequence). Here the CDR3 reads CASRDHGNLEEAFF. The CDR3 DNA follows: TGTGCCAGTAGAGACCATGGCAACCTGGAGGAGGCTTTCTTT.